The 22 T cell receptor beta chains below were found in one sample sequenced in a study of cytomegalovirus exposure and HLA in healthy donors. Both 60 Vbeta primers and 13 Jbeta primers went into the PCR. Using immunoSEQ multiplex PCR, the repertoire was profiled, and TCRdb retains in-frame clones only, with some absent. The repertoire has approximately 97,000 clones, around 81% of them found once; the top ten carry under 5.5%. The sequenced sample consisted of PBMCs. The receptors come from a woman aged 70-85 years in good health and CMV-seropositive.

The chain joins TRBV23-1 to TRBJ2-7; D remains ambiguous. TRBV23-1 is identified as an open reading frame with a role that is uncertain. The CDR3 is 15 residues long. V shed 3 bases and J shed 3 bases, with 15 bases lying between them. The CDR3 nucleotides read TGCGCCAGCAGTCATCCACTCGATGCATTCTACGAGCAGTACTTC. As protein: CASSHPLDAFYEQYF.

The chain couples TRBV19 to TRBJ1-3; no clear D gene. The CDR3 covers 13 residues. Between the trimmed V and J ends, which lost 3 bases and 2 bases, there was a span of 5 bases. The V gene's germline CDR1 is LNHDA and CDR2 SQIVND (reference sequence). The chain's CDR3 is CASSMFTGNTIYF. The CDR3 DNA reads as TGTGCCAGTAGTATGTTTACTGGAAACACCATATATTTT.

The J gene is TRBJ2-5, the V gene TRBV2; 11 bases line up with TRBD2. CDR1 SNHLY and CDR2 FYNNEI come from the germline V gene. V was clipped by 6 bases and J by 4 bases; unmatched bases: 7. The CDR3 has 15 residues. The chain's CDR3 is CASSVSGRAGETQYF. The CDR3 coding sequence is TGTGCCAGCAGCGTTAGCGGGAGGGCCGGAGAGACCCAGTACTTC.

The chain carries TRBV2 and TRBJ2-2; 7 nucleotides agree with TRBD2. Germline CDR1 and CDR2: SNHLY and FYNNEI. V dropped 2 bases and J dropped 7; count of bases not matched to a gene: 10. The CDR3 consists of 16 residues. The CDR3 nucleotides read TGTGCCAGCAGTGAACAGGCTAGCGGCCATGGCGGGGAGCTGTTTTTT. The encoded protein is CASSEQASGHGGELFF.

The CDR3 loop reads CASSLRLAVISTDTQYF. Here the CDR3 DNA reads TGTGCCAGCAGCTTAAGGCTGGCGGTTATAAGCACAGATACGCAGTATTTT. This chain uses TRBV7-8 with TRBJ2-3; no definite D call. CDR1 and CDR2 from the germline V gene are SGHVS and FQNEAQ. Trimming left V 2 bases short and J 0 bases short, with 15 bases between. This CDR3 is 17 amino acids long.

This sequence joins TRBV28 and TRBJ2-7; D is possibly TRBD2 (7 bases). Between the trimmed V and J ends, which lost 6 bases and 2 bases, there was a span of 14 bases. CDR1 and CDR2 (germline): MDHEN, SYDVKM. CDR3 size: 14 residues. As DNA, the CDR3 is TGTGCCAGCAGGGGGGGGACACCTACCTACGAGCAGTACTTC. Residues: CASRGGTPTYEQYF. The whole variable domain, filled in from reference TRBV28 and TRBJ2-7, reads DVKVTQSSRYLVKRTGEKVFLECVQDMDHENMFWYRQDPGLGLRLIYFSYDVKMKEKGDIPEGYSVSREKKERFSLILESASTNQTSMYLCASRGGTPTYEQYFGPGTRLTVT.

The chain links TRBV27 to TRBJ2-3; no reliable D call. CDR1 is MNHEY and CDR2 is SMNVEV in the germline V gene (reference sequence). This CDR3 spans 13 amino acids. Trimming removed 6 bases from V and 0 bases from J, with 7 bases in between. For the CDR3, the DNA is TGTGCCAGCAGCACACTAAGCACAGATACGCAGTATTTT. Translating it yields CASSTLSTDTQYF.

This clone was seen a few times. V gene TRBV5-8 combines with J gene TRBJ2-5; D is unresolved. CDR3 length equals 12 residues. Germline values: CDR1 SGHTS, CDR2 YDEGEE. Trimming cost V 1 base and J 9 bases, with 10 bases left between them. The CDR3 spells CASSLNAYSQYF. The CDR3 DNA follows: TGTGCCAGCAGCTTGAACGCATACTCCCAGTACTTC.

CDR3: CASFPHLEPEAFF. The DNA of the CDR3 is TGTGCCAGCTTCCCTCACTTAGAACCTGAAGCTTTCTTT. The rearrangement uses TRBV14 and TRBJ1-1, with D uncertain. CDR3 length: 13 residues. Trimming took off 8 bases at V and 6 bases at J, with 16 bases between the two ends. The germline CDR1 and CDR2 sequences are SGHDN and FVKESK. Based on the CDR3 plus reference TRBV14 and TRBJ1-1, the full variable domain is EAGVTQFPSHSVIEKGQTVTLRCDPISGHDNLYWYRRVMGKEIKFLLHFVKESKQDESGMPNNRFLAERTGGTYSTLKVQPAELEDSGVYFCASFPHLEPEAFFGQGTRLTVV.

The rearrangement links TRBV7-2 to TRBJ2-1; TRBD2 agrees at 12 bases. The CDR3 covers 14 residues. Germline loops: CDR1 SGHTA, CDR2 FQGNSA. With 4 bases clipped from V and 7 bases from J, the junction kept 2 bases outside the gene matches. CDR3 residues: CASSSGTSGNEQFF. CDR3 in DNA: TGTGCCAGCAGCTCTGGGACTAGCGGGAATGAGCAGTTCTTC.

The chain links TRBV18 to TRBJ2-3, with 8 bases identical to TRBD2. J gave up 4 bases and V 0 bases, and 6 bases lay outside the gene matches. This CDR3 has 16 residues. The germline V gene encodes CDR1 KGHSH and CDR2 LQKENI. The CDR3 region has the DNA TGTGCCAGCTCACCACCGTCGCTAGCGGGCGCAGATACGCAGTATTTT. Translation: CASSPPSLAGADTQYF.

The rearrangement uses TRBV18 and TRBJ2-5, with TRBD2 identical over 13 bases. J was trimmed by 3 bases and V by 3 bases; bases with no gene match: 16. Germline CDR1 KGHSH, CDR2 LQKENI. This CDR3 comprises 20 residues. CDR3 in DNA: TGTGCCAGCTCACCCAGGTTTACCGGGACTAGCGGGAAAGAAGAAGAGACCCAGTACTTC. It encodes CASSPRFTGTSGKEEETQYF.

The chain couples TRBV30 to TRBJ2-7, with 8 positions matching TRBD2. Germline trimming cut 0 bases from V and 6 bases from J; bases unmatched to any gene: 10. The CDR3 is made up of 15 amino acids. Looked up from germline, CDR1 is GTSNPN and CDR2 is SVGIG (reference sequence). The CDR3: CAWSVPGPGGREQYF. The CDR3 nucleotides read TGTGCCTGGAGTGTGCCCGGCCCGGGGGGGCGCGAGCAGTACTTC.

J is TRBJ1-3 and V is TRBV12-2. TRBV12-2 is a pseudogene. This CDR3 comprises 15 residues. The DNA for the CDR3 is TGTGCAAGTCGCCTCGTCAGGGAGGCAGGAAACACCATATATTTT. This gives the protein CASRLVREAGNTIYF.

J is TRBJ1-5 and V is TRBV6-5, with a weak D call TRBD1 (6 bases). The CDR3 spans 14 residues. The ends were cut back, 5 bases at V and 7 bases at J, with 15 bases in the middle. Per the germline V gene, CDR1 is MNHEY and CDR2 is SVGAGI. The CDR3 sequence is CASSADRRGQPQHF. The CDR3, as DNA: TGTGCCAGCAGTGCTGACAGGCGCGGGCAGCCCCAGCATTTT.

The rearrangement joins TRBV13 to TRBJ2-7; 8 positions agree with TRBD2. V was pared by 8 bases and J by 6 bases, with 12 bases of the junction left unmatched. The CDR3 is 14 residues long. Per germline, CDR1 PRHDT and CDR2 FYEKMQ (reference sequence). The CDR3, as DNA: TGTGCCAGCGGCCGAGGAGCGGGAGATTCCGAGCAGTACTTC. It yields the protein CASGRGAGDSEQYF.

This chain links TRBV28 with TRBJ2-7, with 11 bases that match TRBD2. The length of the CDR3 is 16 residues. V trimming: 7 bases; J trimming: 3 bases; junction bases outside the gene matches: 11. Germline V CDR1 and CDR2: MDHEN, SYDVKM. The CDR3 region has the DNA TGTGCCAGCACCACTGTAGCGGGAGGGCAGGGCTACGAGCAGTACTTC. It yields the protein CASTTVAGGQGYEQYF.

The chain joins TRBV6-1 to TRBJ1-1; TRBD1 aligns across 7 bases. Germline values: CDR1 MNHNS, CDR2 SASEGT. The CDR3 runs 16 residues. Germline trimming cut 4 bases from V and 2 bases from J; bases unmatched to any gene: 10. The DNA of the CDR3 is TGTGCCAGCAGTGCCACCCCCGGACAGGCAAACACTGAAGCTTTCTTT. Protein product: CASSATPGQANTEAFF.

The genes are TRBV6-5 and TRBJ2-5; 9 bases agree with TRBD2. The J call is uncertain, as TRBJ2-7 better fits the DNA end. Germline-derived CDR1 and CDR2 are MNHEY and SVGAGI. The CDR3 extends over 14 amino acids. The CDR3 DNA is TGTGCCAGCGCAGTCCCTAGCGGGACCAACGAGCAGTACTTC. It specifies CASAVPSGTNEQYF.

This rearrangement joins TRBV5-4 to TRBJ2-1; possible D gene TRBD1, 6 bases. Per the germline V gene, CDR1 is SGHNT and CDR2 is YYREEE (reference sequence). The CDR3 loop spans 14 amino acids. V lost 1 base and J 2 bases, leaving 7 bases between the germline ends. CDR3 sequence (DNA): TGTGCCAGCAGCTTGACAGGGACCTACAATGAGCAGTTCTTC. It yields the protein CASSLTGTYNEQFF.

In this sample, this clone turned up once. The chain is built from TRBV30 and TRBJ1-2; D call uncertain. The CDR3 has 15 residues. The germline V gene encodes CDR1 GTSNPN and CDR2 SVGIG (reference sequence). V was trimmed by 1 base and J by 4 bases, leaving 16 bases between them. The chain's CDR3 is CAWSDGLSGSYGYTF. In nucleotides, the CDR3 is TGTGCCTGGAGTGACGGCCTATCCGGGAGCTATGGCTACACCTTC.

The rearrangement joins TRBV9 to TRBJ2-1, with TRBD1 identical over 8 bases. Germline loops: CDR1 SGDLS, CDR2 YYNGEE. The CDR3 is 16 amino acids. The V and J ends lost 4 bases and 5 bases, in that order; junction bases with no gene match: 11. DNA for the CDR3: TGTGCCAGCAGCCCCACATTCAGGGGGCAAAACAATGAGCAGTTCTTC. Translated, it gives CASSPTFRGQNNEQFF.